A few counts support the clone carrying this T cell receptor beta chain. Its antigen is not known. The CDR3 loop spans 11 amino acids. Germline CDR1 reads SEHNR; CDR2 reads FQNEAQ (reference sequence). V was shortened by 4 bases and J by 4 bases, with 2 bases between the two germline ends. This sample stems from a study of STAT3 mutations in large granular lymphocyte leukemia. General observations from the study: In about 35% of the 18 patients, new TCR clonotypes emerged after therapy. Every T-LGLL patient had at least one immunodominant TCRbeta clonotype.

This table comes from immunoSEQ multiplex PCR, and its TCRdb copy is limited to in-frame clones, with some not included. Of more than 2,000 clones in the sample, around three fifths are singletons; the top ten hold roughly 70%. This chain joins TRBV7-9 and TRBJ1-5; unclear D gene. The source of this sequence is a man in his sixties with T-cell large granular lymphocyte leukemia. Some clones in this sample may be carry-over from other donors' samples. Specimen: peripheral blood mononuclear cells. This CDR3 is CASSWNQPQHF. The CDR3 DNA is TGTGCCAGCAGCTGGAATCAGCCCCAGCATTTT.